The sequence of this T cell receptor (beta chain) was determined in a study of radiotherapy plus CTLA-4 blockade in lung cancer. Background on the study: Disease control was seen in 30% to 35% of patients, objective responses in around 20%. Study results and limitations: Interferon-beta and early blood T cell clone dynamics reportedly predicted response best. The study found tumor-derived TCR clones expanded in blood after radiotherapy plus ipilimumab.

Generated by immunoSEQ multiplex PCR, the TCRdb table keeps only in-frame clones and is missing some. The sample has fewer than 75,000 clones; more than 75% are singletons. Focal radiation with ipilimumab CTLA-4 blockade was given to patients with chemo-refractory metastatic non-small-cell lung cancer. V trimming: 3 bases; J trimming: 6 bases; junction bases outside the gene matches: 8. Germline assignment: CDR1 MGHRA and CDR2 YSYEKL. This CDR3 contains 15 residues. With regard to this clone: The antigen remains undetermined.

The sequences come from peripheral blood, collected from a patient treated with radiotherapy plus ipilimumab. This receptor was obtained from a human donor with non-small cell lung cancer that progressed on radiotherapy plus ipilimumab. The chain uses TRBV4-1 and TRBJ2-7; 10 positions match TRBD2. The CDR3 protein is CASSQSSGRLSEQYF. CDR3 DNA: TGCGCCAGCAGCCAGAGTAGCGGGAGGCTTAGCGAGCAGTACTTC.